The present T cell receptor (beta chain) was sequenced within a study of tumor-infiltrating lymphocytes in primary liver carcinoma. Constant-region priming of about 520 ng total RNA yielded TCR beta cDNA. TCR beta libraries came from three nested multiplex PCR rounds using slightly modified ARM-PCR. Amplification in the first two PCR rounds was performed using TRBV1-TRBV30 forward primers and a C-beta reverse primer for roughly 9 cycles each. TCRdb redid the calling of the multiplex PCR reads with MiXCR, one entry per CDR3 protein. The data show about 20,000 distinct CDR3 sequences, roughly three quarters seen once. A note on this clonotype: Its antigen is not known. The junction does not match germline at one end; this may be a read error.

Study conclusions and caveats: Paired tumor-adjacent and tumor-blood samples overlapped less than tumor region pairs did. Present in all five tumor regions were only about 7.5-25% of the top clones.

Germline-derived CDR1 and CDR2 are SQVTM and ANQGSEA. This CDR3 has 12 amino acids. Taking roughly 18-32 mg of unsorted bulk tissue, the authors co-extracted RNA and DNA. The origin of this receptor is a man aged 35-49 years with primary liver carcinoma and hepatitis B virus infection. This chain connects TRBV29-1 to TRBJ2-4; D not resolved. Sample: liver tumor tissue from sampling region 1. The subset is: tumor region T1, superior pole. In DNA form, the CDR3 reads TGCAGCGCTGAAGCAGGATTTAACATTCAGTACTTC. Amino acid sequence: CSAEAGFNIQYF.